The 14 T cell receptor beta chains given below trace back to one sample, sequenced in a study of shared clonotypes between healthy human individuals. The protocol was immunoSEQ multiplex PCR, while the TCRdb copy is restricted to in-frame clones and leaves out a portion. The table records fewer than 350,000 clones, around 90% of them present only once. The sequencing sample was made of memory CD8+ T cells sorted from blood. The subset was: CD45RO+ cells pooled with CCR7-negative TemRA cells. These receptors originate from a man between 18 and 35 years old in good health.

CDR3 residues: CASILGWNTEAFF. DNA for the CDR3: TGCGCCAGCATTCTGGGTTGGAACACTGAAGCTTTCTTT. The gene calls are TRBV10-2 and TRBJ1-1; D is unclear. V shed 7 bases and J shed 1 base, with 10 bases lying between them. Germline lookup yields CDR1 WSHSY and CDR2 SAAADI. This CDR3 contains 13 residues.

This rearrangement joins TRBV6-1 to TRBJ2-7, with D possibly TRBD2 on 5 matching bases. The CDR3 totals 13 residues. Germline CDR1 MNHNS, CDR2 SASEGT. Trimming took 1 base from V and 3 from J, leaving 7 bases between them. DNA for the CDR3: TGTGCCAGCAGTGAAGGGGGAGACTACGAGCAGTACTTC. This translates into CASSEGGDYEQYF.

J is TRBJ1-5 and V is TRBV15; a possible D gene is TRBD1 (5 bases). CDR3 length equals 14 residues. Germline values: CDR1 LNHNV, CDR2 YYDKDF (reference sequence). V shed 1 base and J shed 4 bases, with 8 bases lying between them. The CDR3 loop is CATSRAWGNQPQHF. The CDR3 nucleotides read TGTGCCACCAGCAGAGCTTGGGGGAATCAGCCCCAGCATTTT. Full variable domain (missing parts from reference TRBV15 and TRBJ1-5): DAMVIQNPRYQVTQFGKPVTLSCSQTLNHNVMYWYQQKSSQAPKLLFHYYDKDFNNEADTPDNFQSRRPNTSFCFLDIRSPGLGDTAMYLCATSRAWGNQPQHFGDGTRLSIL.

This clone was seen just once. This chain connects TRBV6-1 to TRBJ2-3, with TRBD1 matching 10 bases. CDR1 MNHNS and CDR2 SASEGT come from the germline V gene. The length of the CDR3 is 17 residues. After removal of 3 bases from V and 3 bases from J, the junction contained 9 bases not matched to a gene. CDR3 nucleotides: TGTGCCAGCAGTGAGGTATTTTGGGACAGGGGTACAGATACGCAGTATTTT. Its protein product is CASSEVFWDRGTDTQYF.

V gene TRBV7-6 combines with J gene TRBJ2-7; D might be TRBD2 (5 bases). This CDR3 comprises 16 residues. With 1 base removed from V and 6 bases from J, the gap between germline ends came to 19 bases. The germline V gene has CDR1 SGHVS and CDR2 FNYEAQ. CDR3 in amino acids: CASSLGGGRSLSEQYF. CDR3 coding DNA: TGTGCCAGCAGCTTAGGAGGAGGCCGATCCCTATCCGAGCAGTACTTC.

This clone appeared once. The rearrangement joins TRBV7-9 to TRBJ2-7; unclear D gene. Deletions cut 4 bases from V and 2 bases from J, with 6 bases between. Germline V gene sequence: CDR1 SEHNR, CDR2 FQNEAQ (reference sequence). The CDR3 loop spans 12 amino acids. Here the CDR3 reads CASSSPTYEQYF. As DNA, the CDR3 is TGTGCCAGCAGCTCACCCACCTACGAGCAGTACTTC.

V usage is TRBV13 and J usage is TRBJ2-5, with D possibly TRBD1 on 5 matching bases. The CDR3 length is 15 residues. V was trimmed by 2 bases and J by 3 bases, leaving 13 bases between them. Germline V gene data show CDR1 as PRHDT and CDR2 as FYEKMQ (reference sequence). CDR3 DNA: TGTGCCAGCAGCTTAATCGCCCAGGGTAAAGAGACCCAGTACTTC. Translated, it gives CASSLIAQGKETQYF.

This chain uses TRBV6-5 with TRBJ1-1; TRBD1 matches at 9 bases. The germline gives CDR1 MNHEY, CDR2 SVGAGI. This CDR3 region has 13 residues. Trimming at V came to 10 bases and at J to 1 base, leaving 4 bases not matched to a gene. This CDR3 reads CATRTGENTEAFF. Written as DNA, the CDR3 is TGTGCCACCCGGACAGGGGAGAACACTGAAGCTTTCTTT.

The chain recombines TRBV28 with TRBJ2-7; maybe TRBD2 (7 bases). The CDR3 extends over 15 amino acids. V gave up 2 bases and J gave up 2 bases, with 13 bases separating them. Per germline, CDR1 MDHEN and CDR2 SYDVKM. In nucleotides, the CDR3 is TGTGCCAGCAGTTTAATGGCGGGGGCAACCTACGAGCAGTACTTC. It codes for CASSLMAGATYEQYF.

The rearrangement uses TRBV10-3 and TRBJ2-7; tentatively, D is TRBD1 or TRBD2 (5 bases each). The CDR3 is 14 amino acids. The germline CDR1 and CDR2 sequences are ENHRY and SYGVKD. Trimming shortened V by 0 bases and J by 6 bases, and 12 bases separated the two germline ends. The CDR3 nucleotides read TGTGCCATCAGTGAGTCTCGGGACCGGCTCGAGCAGTACTTC. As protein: CAISESRDRLEQYF.

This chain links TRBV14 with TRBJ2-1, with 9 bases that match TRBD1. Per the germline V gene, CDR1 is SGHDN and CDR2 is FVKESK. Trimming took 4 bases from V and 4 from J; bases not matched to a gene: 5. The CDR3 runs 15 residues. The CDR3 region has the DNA TGTGCCAGCAGCCTCAACAGGGGGCCTTACAATGAGCAGTTCTTC. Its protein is CASSLNRGPYNEQFF. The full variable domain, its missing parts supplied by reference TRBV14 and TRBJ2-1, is EAGVTQFPSHSVIEKGQTVTLRCDPISGHDNLYWYRRVMGKEIKFLLHFVKESKQDESGMPNNRFLAERTGGTYSTLKVQPAELEDSGVYFCASSLNRGPYNEQFFGPGTRLTVL.

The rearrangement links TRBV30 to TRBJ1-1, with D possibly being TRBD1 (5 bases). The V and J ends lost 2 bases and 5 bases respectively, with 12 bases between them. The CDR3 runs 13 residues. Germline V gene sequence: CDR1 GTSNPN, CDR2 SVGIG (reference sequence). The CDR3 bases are TGTGCCTGGAGTTGGGGGAAAAGTACTGAAGCTTTCTTT. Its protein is CAWSWGKSTEAFF.

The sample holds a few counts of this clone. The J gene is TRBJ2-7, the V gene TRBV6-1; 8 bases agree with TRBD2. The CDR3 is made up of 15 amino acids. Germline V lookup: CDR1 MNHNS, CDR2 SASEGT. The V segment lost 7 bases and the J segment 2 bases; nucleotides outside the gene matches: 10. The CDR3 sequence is CASTRTGLGAYEQYF. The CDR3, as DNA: TGTGCCAGCACGCGGACGGGACTAGGGGCCTACGAGCAGTACTTC.

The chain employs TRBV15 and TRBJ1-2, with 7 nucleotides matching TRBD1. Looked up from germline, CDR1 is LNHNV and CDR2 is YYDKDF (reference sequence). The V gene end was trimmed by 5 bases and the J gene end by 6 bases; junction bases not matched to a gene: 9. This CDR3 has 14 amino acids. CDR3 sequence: CATSPRQGGNGYTF. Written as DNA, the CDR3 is TGTGCCACCAGCCCGAGACAGGGTGGAAATGGCTACACCTTC. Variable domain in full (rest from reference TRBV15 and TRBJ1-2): DAMVIQNPRYQVTQFGKPVTLSCSQTLNHNVMYWYQQKSSQAPKLLFHYYDKDFNNEADTPDNFQSRRPNTSFCFLDIRSPGLGDTAMYLCATSPRQGGNGYTFGSGTRLTVV.